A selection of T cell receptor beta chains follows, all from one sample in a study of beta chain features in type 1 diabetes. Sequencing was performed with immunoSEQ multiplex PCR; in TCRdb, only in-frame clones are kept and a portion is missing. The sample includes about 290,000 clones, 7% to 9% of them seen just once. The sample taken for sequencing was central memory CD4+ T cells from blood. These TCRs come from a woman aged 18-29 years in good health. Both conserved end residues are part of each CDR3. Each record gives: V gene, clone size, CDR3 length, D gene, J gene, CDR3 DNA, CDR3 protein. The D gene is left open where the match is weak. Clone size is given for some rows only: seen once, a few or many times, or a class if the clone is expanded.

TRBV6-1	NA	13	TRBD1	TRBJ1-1	TGTGCCAGCAGTGTAGAAACAGGGGCTGAAGCTTTCTTT	CASSVETGAEAFF
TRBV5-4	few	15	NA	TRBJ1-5	TGTGCCAGCAGCTTGGACGGGGGTGGCAATCAGCCCCAGCATTTT	CASSLDGGGNQPQHF
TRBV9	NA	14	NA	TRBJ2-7	TGTGCCAGCAGCGAAAATCCGGAAGGGGCGGAGAAGGACTTC	CASSENPEGAEKDF
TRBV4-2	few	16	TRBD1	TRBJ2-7	TGTGCCAGCAGCCAGGACTGGACAGGGGGTACCTACGAGCAGTACTTC	CASSQDWTGGTYEQYF
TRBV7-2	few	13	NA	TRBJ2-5	TGTGCCAGCAGCTCCACCCTCCGAGAGACCCAGTACTTC	CASSSTLRETQYF
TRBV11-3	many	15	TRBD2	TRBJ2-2	TGTGCCAGCGGGTCTAGCGGGAGAATTTCCGGGGAGCTGTTTTTT	CASGSSGRISGELFF
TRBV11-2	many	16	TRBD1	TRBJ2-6	TGTGCCAGCAGCTTAGGGACAGGGGCTGGGGCCAACGTCCTGACTTTC	CASSLGTGAGANVLTF
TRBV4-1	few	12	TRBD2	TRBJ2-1	TGCGCCAGCAGCCCTACTAGCGGAAGGGAGTTCTTC	CASSPTSGREFF
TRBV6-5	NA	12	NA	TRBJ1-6	TGTGCCAGCAGTTACGGGAATTCACCCCTCCACTTT	CASSYGNSPLHF
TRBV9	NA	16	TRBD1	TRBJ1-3	TGTGCCAGCAGCGACCGCGGGACAGCTTTTGGAGACACCATATATTTT	CASSDRGTAFGDTIYF
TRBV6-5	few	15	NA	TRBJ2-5	TGTGCCAGCAGTTACTCGGGGAACCGGCAAGAGACCCAGTACTTC	CASSYSGNRQETQYF
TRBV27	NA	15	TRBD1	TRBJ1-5	TGTGCCAGCAGTTTCGGGGGACAGGGAGGTCAGCCCCAGCATTTT	CASSFGGQGGQPQHF
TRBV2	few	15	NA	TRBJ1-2	TGTGCCAGCAGTGGAACGAGGACGGCAAACTATGGCTACACCTTC	CASSGTRTANYGYTF
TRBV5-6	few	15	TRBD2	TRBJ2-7	TGTGCCAGCAGCTTACAGCGGGGCAGCTCCTACGAGCAGTACTTC	CASSLQRGSSYEQYF
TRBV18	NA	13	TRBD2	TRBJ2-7	TGTGCCAGCTCGCTCGGGGGGTTCTACGAGCAGTACTTC	CASSLGGFYEQYF
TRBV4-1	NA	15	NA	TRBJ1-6	TGCGCCAGCAGCCAAGAGGAGGGTTTTAATTCACCCCTCCACTTT	CASSQEEGFNSPLHF
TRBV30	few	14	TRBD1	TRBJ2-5	TGTGCCTGGGCACCGGGACAGGGAAAAGAGACCCAGTACTTC	CAWAPGQGKETQYF
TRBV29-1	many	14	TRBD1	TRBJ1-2	TGCAGCGTTGAAGATCGAGGGACAGGGAATGGCTACACCTTC	CSVEDRGTGNGYTF
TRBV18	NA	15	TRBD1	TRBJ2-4	TGTGCCAGCTCACCACCGGGACAGCCCAAAAACATTCAGTACTTC	CASSPPGQPKNIQYF
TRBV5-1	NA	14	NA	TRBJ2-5	TGCGCCAGCAGCTTAGGGGTAGGCCAAGAGACCCAGTACTTC	CASSLGVGQETQYF
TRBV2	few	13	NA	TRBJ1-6	TGTGCCAGCAGCTCGAGGGCTGATTCACCCCTCCACTTT	CASSSRADSPLHF
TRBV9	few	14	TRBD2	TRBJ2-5	TGTGCCAGCAGCGTAGGGGGACTAGGAGAGACCCAGTACTTC	CASSVGGLGETQYF
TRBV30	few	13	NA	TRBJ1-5	TGTGCCTGGAGTGTTAAGGTTAATCAGCCCCAGCATTTT	CAWSVKVNQPQHF
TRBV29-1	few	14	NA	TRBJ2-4	TGCAGCGTGGGGAGTCCCGCGGGATCGGACATTCAGTACTTC	CSVGSPAGSDIQYF
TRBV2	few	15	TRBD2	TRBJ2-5	TGTGCCAGCAGTTTAGGGACTAGCGGGAGTGAGACCCAGTACTTC	CASSLGTSGSETQYF
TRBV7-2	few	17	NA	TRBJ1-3	TGTGCCAGCAGCAAGACTTCGGTACAGACCTCTGGAAACACCATATATTTT	CASSKTSVQTSGNTIYF
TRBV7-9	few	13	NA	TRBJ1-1	TGTGCCAGCAGCTTAGTTGGCACGTCTGAAGCTTTCTTT	CASSLVGTSEAFF
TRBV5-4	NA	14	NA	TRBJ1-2	TGTGCCAGCAGCGCAGGGTTGGTTGGCTATGGCTACACCTTC	CASSAGLVGYGYTF
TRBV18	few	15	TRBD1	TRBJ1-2	TGTGCCAGCTCCCTCAGGGGGCGACAGGGTGGCGGCTACACCTTC	CASSLRGRQGGGYTF
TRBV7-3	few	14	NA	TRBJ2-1	TGTGCCAGCAGCTTAACGAGAGGGGACAATGAGCAGTTCTTC	CASSLTRGDNEQFF
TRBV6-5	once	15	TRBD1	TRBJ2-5	TGTGCCAGCAGTCCCCCGGGACAGGGGCGGCAGACCCAGTACTTC	CASSPPGQGRQTQYF
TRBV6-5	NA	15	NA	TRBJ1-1	TGTGCCAGCAGTTACTTTGCAGCATTAAACACTGAAGCTTTCTTT	CASSYFAALNTEAFF
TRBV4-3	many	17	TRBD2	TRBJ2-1	TGCGCCAGCAGCCAAGATCGCGCTAGCGGGGGTATCGATGAGCAGTTCTTC	CASSQDRASGGIDEQFF
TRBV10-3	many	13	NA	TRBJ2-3	TGTGCCATCAGCATAGGAAGCACAGATACGCAGTATTTT	CAISIGSTDTQYF
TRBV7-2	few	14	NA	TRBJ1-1	TGTGCCAGCAGCTTGAAACGGATGAACACTGAAGCTTTCTTT	CASSLKRMNTEAFF
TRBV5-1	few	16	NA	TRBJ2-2	TGCGCCAGCAGCTCGGACCTACCAGTAAACACCGGGGAGCTGTTTTTT	CASSSDLPVNTGELFF
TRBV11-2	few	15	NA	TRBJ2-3	TGTGCCAGCAGCTTAGCCGGGGCTGGCACAGATACGCAGTATTTT	CASSLAGAGTDTQYF
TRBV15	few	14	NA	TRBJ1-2	TGTGCCACCAGCAGAGCTGGGGACAACTATGGCTACACCTTC	CATSRAGDNYGYTF
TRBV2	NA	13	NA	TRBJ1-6	TGTGCCAGCAGCCCAGGGCGAAATTCACCCCTCCACTTT	CASSPGRNSPLHF
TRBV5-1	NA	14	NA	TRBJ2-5	TGCGCCAGCAGCTTAATAGGGTTTGAAGAGACCCAGTACTTC	CASSLIGFEETQYF
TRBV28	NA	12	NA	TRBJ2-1	TGTGCCAGCAGCGAGAGAAACAATGAGCAGTTCTTC	CASSERNNEQFF
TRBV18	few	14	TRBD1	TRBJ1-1	TGTGCCAGCACCCAGGGACAGTTAACCACTGAAGCTTTCTTT	CASTQGQLTTEAFF
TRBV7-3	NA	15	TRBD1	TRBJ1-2	TGTGCCAGCAGCTTAACTTCCGGGACAGGGTCGGGCTACACCTTC	CASSLTSGTGSGYTF
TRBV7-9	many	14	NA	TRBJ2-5	TGTGCCAGCAGCCAGGAGGGACTCCAAGAGACCCAGTACTTC	CASSQEGLQETQYF
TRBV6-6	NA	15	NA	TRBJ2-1	TGTGCCAGCAGTTATGTCCAGGGTGCGGGCAATGAGCAGTTCTTC	CASSYVQGAGNEQFF
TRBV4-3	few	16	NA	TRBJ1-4	TGCGCCAGCAGCCATATTGAAGCAGCAACTAATGAAAAACTGTTTTTT	CASSHIEAATNEKLFF
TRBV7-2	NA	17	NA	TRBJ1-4	TGTGCCAGCAGTCTATACCGGGCCCACGCAACTAATGAAAAACTGTTTTTT	CASSLYRAHATNEKLFF
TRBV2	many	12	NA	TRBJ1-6	TGTGCCAGCAGTGAGACAAGCGGTAGCTCCAACTTT	CASSETSGSSNF
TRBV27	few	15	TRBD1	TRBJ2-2	TGTGCCAGCAGCAGGAACAGGGGGCCGACCGGGGAGCTGTTTTTT	CASSRNRGPTGELFF
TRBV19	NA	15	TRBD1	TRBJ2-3	TGTGCCAGTAGCCCGGACAGGCGATCCACAGATACGCAGTATTTT	CASSPDRRSTDTQYF
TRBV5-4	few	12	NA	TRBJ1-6	TGCGCCAGCAGCCAAGAAGCTGGGACCCTCCACTTT	CASSQEAGTLHF
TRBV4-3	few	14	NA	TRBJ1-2	TGCGCCAGCAGCCGGCTTTTAGCTAACTATGGCTACACCTTC	CASSRLLANYGYTF
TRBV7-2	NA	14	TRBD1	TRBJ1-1	TGTGCCAGCAGCTCGGGACAGGGGAACACTGAAGCTTTCTTT	CASSSGQGNTEAFF
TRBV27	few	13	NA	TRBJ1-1	TGTGCCAGCAATGGGCGGATGAACACTGAAGCTTTCTTT	CASNGRMNTEAFF